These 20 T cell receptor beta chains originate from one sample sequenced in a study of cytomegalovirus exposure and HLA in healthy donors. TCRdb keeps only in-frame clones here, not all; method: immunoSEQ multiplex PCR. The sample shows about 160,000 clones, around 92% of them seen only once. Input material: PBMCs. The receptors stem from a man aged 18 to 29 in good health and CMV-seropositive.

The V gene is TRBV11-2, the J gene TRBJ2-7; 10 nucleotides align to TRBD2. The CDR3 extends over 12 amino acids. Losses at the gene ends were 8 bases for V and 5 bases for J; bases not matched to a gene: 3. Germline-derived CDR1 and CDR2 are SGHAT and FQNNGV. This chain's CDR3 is CASLAGGNEQYF. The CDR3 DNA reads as TGTGCCAGCTTAGCGGGAGGAAACGAGCAGTACTTC.

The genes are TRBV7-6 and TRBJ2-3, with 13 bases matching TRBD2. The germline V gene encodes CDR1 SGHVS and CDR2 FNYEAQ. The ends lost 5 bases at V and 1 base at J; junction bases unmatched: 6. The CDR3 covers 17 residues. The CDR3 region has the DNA TGTGCCAGCAGCCGGACTAGCGGGAGAGGGGGCACAGATACGCAGTATTTT. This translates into CASSRTSGRGGTDTQYF.

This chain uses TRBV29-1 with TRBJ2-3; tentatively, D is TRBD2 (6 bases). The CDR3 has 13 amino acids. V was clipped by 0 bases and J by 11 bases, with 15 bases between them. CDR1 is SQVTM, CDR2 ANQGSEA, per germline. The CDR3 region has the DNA TGCAGCGTTGAAGAGGAACAGGACTATATGCAGTATTTT. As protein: CSVEEEQDYMQYF.

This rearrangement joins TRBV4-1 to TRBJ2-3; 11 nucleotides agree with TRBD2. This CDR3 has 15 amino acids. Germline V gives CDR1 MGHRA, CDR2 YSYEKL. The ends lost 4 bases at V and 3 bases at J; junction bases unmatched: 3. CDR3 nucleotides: TGCGCCAGCAGCCCACTAGCGGGAGTGACAGATACGCAGTATTTT. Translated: CASSPLAGVTDTQYF.

The CDR3 bases are TGTGCCAGCGGACACAGGGACCGGGAGCTGTTTTTT. This gives the protein CASGHRDRELFF. V gene TRBV27 combines with J gene TRBJ2-2; the D gene is possibly TRBD1 (6 bases). Germline V CDR1 and CDR2: MNHEY, SMNVEV (reference sequence). Trimming stripped 8 bases from V and 9 bases from J, with 13 bases between. The CDR3 has 12 amino acids.

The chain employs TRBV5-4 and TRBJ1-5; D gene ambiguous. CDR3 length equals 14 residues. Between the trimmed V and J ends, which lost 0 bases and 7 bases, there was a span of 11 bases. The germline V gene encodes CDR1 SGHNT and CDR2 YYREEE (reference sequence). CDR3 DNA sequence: TGTGCCAGCAGCTTGGATCCGGGAATGCAGCCCCAGCATTTT. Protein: CASSLDPGMQPQHF.

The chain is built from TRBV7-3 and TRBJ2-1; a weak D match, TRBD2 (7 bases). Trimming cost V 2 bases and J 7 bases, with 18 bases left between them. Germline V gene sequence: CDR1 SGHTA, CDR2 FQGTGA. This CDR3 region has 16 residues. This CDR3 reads CASSLVGGLGGNEQFF. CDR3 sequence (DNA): TGTGCCAGCAGCTTAGTGGGAGGGCTAGGGGGGAATGAGCAGTTCTTC.

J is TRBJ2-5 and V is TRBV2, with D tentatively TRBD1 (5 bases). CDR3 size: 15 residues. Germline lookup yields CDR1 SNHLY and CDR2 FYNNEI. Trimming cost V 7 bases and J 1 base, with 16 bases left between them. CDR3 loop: CASMKGVLAQETQYF. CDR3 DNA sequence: TGTGCCAGCATGAAAGGGGTCCTCGCCCAAGAGACCCAGTACTTC.

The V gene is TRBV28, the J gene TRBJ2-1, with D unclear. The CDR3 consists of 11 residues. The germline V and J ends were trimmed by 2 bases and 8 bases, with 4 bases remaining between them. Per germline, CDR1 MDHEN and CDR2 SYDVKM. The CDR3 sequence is CASSLRDEQFF. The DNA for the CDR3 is TGTGCCAGCAGTTTACGGGATGAGCAGTTCTTC.

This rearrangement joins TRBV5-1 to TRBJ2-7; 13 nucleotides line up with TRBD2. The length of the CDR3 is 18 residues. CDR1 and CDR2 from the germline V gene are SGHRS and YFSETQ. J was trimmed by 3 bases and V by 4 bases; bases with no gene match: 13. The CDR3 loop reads CASSPGTSGTDLVYEQYF. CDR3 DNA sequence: TGCGCCAGCAGCCCAGGGACTAGCGGGACAGATTTGGTCTACGAGCAGTACTTC.

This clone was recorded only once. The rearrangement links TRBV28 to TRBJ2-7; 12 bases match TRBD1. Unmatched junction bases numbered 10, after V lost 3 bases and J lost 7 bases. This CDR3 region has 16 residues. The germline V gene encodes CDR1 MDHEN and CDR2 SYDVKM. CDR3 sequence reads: CASSFLRGQGAGEQYF. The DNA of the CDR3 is TGTGCCAGCAGTTTCCTCAGGGGACAGGGGGCTGGAGAGCAGTACTTC.

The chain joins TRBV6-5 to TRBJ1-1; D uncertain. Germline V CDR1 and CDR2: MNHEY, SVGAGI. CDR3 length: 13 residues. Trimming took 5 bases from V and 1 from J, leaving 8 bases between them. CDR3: CASSPTRNTEAFF. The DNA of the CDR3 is TGTGCCAGCAGTCCGACACGGAACACTGAAGCTTTCTTT.

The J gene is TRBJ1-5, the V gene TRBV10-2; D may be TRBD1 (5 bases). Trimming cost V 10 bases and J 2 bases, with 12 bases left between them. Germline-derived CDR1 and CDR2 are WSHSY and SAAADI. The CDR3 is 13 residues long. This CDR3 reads CATAGSGNQPQHF. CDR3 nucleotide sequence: TGCGCCACCGCAGGGTCAGGCAATCAGCCCCAGCATTTT.

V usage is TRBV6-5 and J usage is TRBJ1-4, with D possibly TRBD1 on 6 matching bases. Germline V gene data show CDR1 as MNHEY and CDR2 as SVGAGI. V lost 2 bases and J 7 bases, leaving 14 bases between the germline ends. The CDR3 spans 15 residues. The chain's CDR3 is CASSYGRGSVEKLFF. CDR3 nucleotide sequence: TGTGCCAGCAGTTACGGCAGGGGATCTGTTGAAAAACTGTTTTTT.

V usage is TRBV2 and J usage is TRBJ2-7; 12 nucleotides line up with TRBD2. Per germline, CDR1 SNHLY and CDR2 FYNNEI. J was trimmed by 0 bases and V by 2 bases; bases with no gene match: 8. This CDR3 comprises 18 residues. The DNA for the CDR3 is TGTGCCAGCAGTGAACCGGGACTAGCGGGCTTTAGCTCCTACGAGCAGTACTTC. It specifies CASSEPGLAGFSSYEQYF.

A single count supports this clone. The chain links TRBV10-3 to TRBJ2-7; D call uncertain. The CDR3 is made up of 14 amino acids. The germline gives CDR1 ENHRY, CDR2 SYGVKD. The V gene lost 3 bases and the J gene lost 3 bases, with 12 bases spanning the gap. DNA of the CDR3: TGTGCCATCAGTGACCCAAAGAACGGCTACGAGCAGTACTTC. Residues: CAISDPKNGYEQYF.

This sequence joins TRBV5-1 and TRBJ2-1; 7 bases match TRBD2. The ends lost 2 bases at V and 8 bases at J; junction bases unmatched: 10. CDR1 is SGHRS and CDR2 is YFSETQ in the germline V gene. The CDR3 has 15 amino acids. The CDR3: CASSLGGSVEYEQFF. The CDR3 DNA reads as TGCGCCAGCAGCTTAGGCGGGAGTGTGGAGTATGAGCAGTTCTTC.

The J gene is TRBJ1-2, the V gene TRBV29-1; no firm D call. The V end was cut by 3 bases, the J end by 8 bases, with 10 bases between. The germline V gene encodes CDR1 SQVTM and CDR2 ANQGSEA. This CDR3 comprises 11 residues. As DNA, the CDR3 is TGCAGCGTTGAGCCGCAGTTAGGCTACACCTTC. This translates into CSVEPQLGYTF.

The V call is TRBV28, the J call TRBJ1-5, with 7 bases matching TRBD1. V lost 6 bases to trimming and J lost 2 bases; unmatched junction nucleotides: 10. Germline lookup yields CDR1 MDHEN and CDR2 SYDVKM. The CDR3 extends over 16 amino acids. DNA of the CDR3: TGTGCCAGCAGCCTACCTACAGGGGCCGGCAATCAGCCCCAGCATTTT. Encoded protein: CASSLPTGAGNQPQHF.

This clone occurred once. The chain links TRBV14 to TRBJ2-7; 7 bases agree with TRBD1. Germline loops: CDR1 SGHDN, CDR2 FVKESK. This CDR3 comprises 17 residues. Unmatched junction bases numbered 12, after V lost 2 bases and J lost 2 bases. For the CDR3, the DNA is TGTGCCAGCAGCCAAAGAACAGGGGTTCGGCGACCCTACGAGCAGTACTTC. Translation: CASSQRTGVRRPYEQYF. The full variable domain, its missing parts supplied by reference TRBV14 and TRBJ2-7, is EAGVTQFPSHSVIEKGQTVTLRCDPISGHDNLYWYRRVMGKEIKFLLHFVKESKQDESGMPNNRFLAERTGGTYSTLKVQPAELEDSGVYFCASSQRTGVRRPYEQYFGPGTRLTVT.